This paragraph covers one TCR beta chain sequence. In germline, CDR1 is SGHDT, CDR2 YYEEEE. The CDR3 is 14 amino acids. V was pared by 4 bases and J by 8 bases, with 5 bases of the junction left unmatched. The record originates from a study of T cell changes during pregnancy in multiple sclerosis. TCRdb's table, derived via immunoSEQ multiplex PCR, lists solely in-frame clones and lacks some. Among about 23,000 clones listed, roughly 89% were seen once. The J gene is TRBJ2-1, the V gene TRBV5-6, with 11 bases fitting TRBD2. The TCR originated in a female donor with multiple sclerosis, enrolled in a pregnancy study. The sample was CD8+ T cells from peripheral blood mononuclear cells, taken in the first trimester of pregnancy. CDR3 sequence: CASSGSGREDEQFF. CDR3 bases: TGTGCCAGCAGCGGTAGCGGGAGGGAGGATGAGCAGTTCTTC.